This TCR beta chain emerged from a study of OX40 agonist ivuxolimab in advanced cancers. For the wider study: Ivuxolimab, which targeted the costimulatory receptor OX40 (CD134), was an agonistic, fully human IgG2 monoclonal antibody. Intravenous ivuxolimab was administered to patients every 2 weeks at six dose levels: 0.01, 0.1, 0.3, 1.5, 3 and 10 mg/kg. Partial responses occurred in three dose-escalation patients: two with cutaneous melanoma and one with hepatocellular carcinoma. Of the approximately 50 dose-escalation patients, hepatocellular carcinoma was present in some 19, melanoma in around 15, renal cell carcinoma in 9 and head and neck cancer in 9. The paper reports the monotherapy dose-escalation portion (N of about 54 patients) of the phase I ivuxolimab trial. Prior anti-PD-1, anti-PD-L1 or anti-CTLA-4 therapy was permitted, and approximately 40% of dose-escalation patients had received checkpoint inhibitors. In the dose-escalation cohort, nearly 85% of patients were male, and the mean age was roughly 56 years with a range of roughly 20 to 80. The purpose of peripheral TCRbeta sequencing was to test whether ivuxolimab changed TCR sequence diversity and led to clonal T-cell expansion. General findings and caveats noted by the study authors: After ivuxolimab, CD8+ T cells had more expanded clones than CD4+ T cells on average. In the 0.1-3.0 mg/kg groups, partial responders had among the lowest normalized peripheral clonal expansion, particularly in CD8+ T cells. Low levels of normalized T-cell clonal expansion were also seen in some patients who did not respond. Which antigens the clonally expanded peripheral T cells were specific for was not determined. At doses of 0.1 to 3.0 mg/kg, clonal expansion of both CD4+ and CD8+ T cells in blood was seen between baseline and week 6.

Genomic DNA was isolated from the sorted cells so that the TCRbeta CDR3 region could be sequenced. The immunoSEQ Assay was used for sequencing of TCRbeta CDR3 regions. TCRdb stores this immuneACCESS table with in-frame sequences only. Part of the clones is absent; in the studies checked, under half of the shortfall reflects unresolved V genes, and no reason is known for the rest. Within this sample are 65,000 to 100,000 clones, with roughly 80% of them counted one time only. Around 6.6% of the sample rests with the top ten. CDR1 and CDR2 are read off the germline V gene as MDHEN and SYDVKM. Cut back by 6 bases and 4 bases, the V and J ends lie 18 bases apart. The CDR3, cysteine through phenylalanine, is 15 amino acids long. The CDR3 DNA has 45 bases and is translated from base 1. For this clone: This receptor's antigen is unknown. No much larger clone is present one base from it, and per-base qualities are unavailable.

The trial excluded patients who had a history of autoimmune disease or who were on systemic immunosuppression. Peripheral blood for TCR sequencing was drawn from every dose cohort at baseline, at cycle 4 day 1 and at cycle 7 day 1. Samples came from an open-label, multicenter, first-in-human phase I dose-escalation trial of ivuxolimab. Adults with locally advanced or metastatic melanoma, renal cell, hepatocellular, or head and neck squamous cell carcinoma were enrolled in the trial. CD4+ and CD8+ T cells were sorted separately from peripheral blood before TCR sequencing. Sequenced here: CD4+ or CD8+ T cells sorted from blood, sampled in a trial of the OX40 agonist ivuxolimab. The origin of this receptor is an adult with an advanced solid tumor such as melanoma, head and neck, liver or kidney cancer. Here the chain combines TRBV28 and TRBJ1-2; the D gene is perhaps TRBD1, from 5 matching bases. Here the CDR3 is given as CASSPPGGVAYGYTF. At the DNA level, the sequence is TGTGCCAGCAGCCCCCCAGGAGGGGTGGCCTATGGCTACACCTTC.